This is a list of T cell receptor beta chains from one sample in a study of T cell repertoires in cytomegalovirus infection. TCRdb processed the reads anew with MiXCR; each CDR3 protein has one entry. This sample has about 350,000 distinct CDR3 sequences, with roughly 36% found just once. Which antigens these TCRs recognize remains unknown. The specimen comprised cultured PBMCs, sampled from culture after CMV antigen stimulation. The receptors come from a human donor in good health (CMV status not recorded). Some clones in this sample may be carry-over from other donors' samples. The CDR3 runs from the conserved cysteine through the conserved F or W. A D gene is named only where the DNA matches it firmly. The size field is filled for only some rows; it gives once, few, many or a size class.

v_gene: TRBV7-2
d_gene: NA
j_gene: TRBJ2-7
abundance: many
CDR3aa: CASSPRIHEQYF
CDR3nt: TGTGCCAGCAGCCCCCGGATCCACGAGCAGTACTTC

v_gene: TRBV2
d_gene: NA
j_gene: TRBJ2-1
abundance: few
CDR3aa: CASRVPEVNEQFF
CDR3nt: TGTGCCAGCAGAGTTCCGGAGGTCAATGAGCAGTTCTTC

v_gene: TRBV19
d_gene: NA
j_gene: TRBJ2-1
abundance: NA
CDR3aa: CASSIPANEQFF
CDR3nt: TGTGCCAGTAGTATTCCGGCCAATGAGCAGTTCTTC

v_gene: TRBV29-1
d_gene: NA
j_gene: TRBJ1-1
abundance: NA
CDR3aa: CSVVRTRNTEAFF
CDR3nt: TGCAGCGTCGTTCGGACAAGGAACACTGAAGCTTTCTTT

v_gene: TRBV28
d_gene: TRBD1
j_gene: TRBJ1-1
abundance: NA
CDR3aa: CASSPRYRGRVRDTEAFF
CDR3nt: TGTGCCAGCAGTCCACGGTACAGGGGGCGGGTAAGGGACACTGAAGCTTTCTTT

v_gene: TRBV6-1
d_gene: TRBD1
j_gene: TRBJ1-5
abundance: NA
CDR3aa: CASSPRDSRWDNQPQHF
CDR3nt: TGTGCCAGCAGTCCGAGGGACAGCCGGTGGGACAATCAGCCCCAGCATTTT

v_gene: TRBV5-4
d_gene: TRBD2
j_gene: TRBJ2-3
abundance: once
CDR3aa: CASSFRASGRSNTQYF
CDR3nt: TGTGCCAGCAGCTTCAGGGCTAGCGGGAGGTCAAATACGCAGTATTTT

v_gene: TRBV6-5
d_gene: NA
j_gene: TRBJ1-1
abundance: few
CDR3aa: CAATKGGSNTEAFF
CDR3nt: TGTGCCGCGACCAAGGGGGGTTCGAACACTGAAGCTTTCTTT

v_gene: TRBV25-1
d_gene: NA
j_gene: TRBJ1-2
abundance: few
CDR3aa: CASSGVGGYGYTF
CDR3nt: TGTGCCAGCAGTGGAGTGGGGGGCTATGGCTACACCTTC

v_gene: TRBV19
d_gene: TRBD1
j_gene: TRBJ1-1
abundance: few
CDR3aa: CASSIQGGGNTEAFF
CDR3nt: TGTGCCAGTAGTATTCAGGGGGGGGGGAACACTGAAGCTTTCTTT

v_gene: TRBV19
d_gene: TRBD1
j_gene: TRBJ1-6
abundance: NA
CDR3aa: CASSMSQGAGSYNSPLHF
CDR3nt: TGTGCCAGTAGTATGAGTCAGGGGGCCGGCTCCTATAATTCACCCCTCCACTTT

v_gene: TRBV6-2/TRBV6-3
d_gene: NA
j_gene: TRBJ2-6
abundance: few
CDR3aa: CASTEVGTGANVLTF
CDR3nt: TGTGCCAGCACCGAAGTGGGGACTGGGGCCAACGTCCTGACTTTC

v_gene: TRBV4-1
d_gene: NA
j_gene: TRBJ2-2
abundance: few
CDR3aa: CASSQRAHAIGTGELFF
CDR3nt: TGCGCCAGCAGCCAGAGGGCACATGCCATAGGCACCGGGGAGCTGTTTTTT

v_gene: TRBV12-3/TRBV12-4
d_gene: TRBD1
j_gene: TRBJ1-5
abundance: NA
CDR3aa: CASSPDRGRNQPQHF
CDR3nt: TGTGCCAGCAGTCCTGACAGGGGTCGAAATCAGCCCCAGCATTTT

v_gene: TRBV7-2
d_gene: TRBD2
j_gene: TRBJ2-2
abundance: NA
CDR3aa: CASSRLAFRNTGELFF
CDR3nt: TGTGCCAGCAGCAGACTAGCGTTTCGGAACACCGGGGAGCTGTTTTTT

v_gene: TRBV6-2/TRBV6-3
d_gene: NA
j_gene: TRBJ2-1
abundance: few
CDR3aa: CASSQWTANNEQFF
CDR3nt: TGTGCCAGCAGTCAATGGACAGCCAACAATGAGCAGTTCTTC

v_gene: TRBV20-1
d_gene: NA
j_gene: TRBJ2-5
abundance: few
CDR3aa: CSAPLVTQETQYF
CDR3nt: TGCAGTGCCCCCTTGGTAACCCAAGAGACCCAGTACTTC

v_gene: TRBV12-3/TRBV12-4
d_gene: NA
j_gene: TRBJ1-1
abundance: many
CDR3aa: CASRGRGLLTEAFF
CDR3nt: TGTGCCAGCAGGGGCCGGGGGCTCCTCACTGAAGCTTTCTTT

v_gene: TRBV3-1
d_gene: NA
j_gene: TRBJ2-1
abundance: NA
CDR3aa: CASSQDSGTLNEQFF
CDR3nt: TGTGCCAGCAGCCAAGATAGTGGGACACTAAATGAGCAGTTCTTC

v_gene: TRBV4-3
d_gene: TRBD1
j_gene: TRBJ1-4
abundance: few
CDR3aa: CASSQDGPGTGGEKLFF
CDR3nt: TGCGCCAGCAGCCAAGATGGCCCTGGGACAGGGGGCGAAAAACTGTTTTTT

v_gene: TRBV4-1
d_gene: NA
j_gene: TRBJ2-1
abundance: few
CDR3aa: CASSQDSARSRDEQFF
CDR3nt: TGCGCCAGCAGCCAAGATTCGGCCCGGAGTCGGGATGAGCAGTTCTTC

v_gene: TRBV4-1
d_gene: TRBD1
j_gene: TRBJ1-4
abundance: NA
CDR3aa: CASSHAQGVDEKLFF
CDR3nt: TGCGCCAGCAGCCATGCTCAGGGGGTCGATGAAAAACTGTTTTTT

v_gene: TRBV9
d_gene: TRBD2
j_gene: TRBJ2-4
abundance: NA
CDR3aa: CASSGGGLADNIQYF
CDR3nt: TGTGCCAGCAGCGGGGGAGGACTAGCGGACAACATTCAGTACTTC

v_gene: TRBV20-1
d_gene: NA
j_gene: TRBJ2-5
abundance: NA
CDR3aa: CSASKVAGQETQYF
CDR3nt: TGCAGTGCTAGTAAGGTGGCAGGGCAAGAGACCCAGTACTTC

v_gene: TRBV27
d_gene: NA
j_gene: TRBJ2-7
abundance: few
CDR3aa: CASSLYRAFSYEQYF
CDR3nt: TGTGCCAGCAGTTTATACAGGGCCTTCTCCTACGAGCAGTACTTC

v_gene: TRBV5-4
d_gene: NA
j_gene: TRBJ1-1
abundance: NA
CDR3aa: CASSLGRVTTEAFF
CDR3nt: TGTGCCAGCAGCTTGGGTAGGGTTACCACTGAAGCTTTCTTT

v_gene: TRBV7-9
d_gene: NA
j_gene: TRBJ2-1
abundance: NA
CDR3aa: CASSSPGPVGDEQFF
CDR3nt: TGTGCCAGCAGCTCACCGGGGCCCGTGGGCGATGAGCAGTTCTTC

v_gene: TRBV6-6
d_gene: TRBD2
j_gene: TRBJ2-7
abundance: few
CDR3aa: CASSYGGTSGSYEQYF
CDR3nt: TGTGCCAGCAGTTATGGAGGGACTAGCGGGAGTTACGAGCAGTACTTC

v_gene: TRBV4-1
d_gene: TRBD1
j_gene: TRBJ1-1
abundance: NA
CDR3aa: CASSQDRLQGREAFF
CDR3nt: TGCGCCAGCAGCCAAGATCGATTACAGGGGCGTGAAGCTTTCTTT

v_gene: TRBV4-2
d_gene: NA
j_gene: TRBJ2-1
abundance: NA
CDR3aa: CASSLTPYNEQFF
CDR3nt: TGTGCCAGCAGCCTAACACCCTACAATGAGCAGTTCTTC

v_gene: TRBV19
d_gene: TRBD2
j_gene: TRBJ2-1
abundance: few
CDR3aa: CASTRTSGSSYNEQFF
CDR3nt: TGTGCCAGTACCCGGACTAGCGGGAGCTCCTACAATGAGCAGTTCTTC

v_gene: TRBV28
d_gene: TRBD1
j_gene: TRBJ2-7
abundance: NA
CDR3aa: CASSLGQGGEQYF
CDR3nt: TGTGCCAGCAGTTTAGGACAGGGGGGCGAGCAGTACTTC

v_gene: TRBV7-3
d_gene: NA
j_gene: TRBJ2-7
abundance: NA
CDR3aa: CASSTQGPVGEQYF
CDR3nt: TGTGCCAGCAGCACTCAGGGACCGGTGGGGGAGCAGTACTTC

v_gene: TRBV11-2
d_gene: TRBD2
j_gene: TRBJ2-1
abundance: NA
CDR3aa: CASSSGSSGSSHNEQFF
CDR3nt: TGTGCCAGCAGCTCTGGGTCTAGCGGGAGTTCCCACAATGAGCAGTTCTTC

v_gene: TRBV5-4
d_gene: TRBD2
j_gene: TRBJ2-1
abundance: NA
CDR3aa: CASSSRTSGRSEQFF
CDR3nt: TGTGCCAGCAGCTCCCGGACTAGCGGGAGGTCTGAGCAGTTCTTC

v_gene: TRBV4-1
d_gene: TRBD1
j_gene: TRBJ2-3
abundance: few
CDR3aa: CASSHAQRGTGGKEDTQYF
CDR3nt: TGCGCCAGCAGCCACGCTCAGAGGGGGACAGGGGGCAAGGAAGATACGCAGTATTTT

v_gene: TRBV4-1
d_gene: NA
j_gene: TRBJ2-3
abundance: NA
CDR3aa: CASSPRLRGADTQYF
CDR3nt: TGCGCCAGCAGCCCAAGATTACGGGGCGCAGATACGCAGTATTTT

v_gene: TRBV29-1
d_gene: NA
j_gene: TRBJ1-1
abundance: few
CDR3aa: CSVVRGGSRNTEAFF
CDR3nt: TGCAGCGTTGTGAGGGGAGGGTCAAGGAACACTGAAGCTTTCTTT

v_gene: TRBV4-1
d_gene: NA
j_gene: TRBJ1-1
abundance: once
CDR3aa: CASSQGQGRMKNTEAFF
CDR3nt: TGCGCCAGCAGCCAAGGGCAGGGCAGAATGAAGAACACTGAAGCTTTCTTT

v_gene: TRBV12-3/TRBV12-4
d_gene: TRBD2
j_gene: TRBJ2-1
abundance: many
CDR3aa: CASSKGTSGNEQFF
CDR3nt: TGTGCCAGCAGTAAAGGGACTAGTGGCAATGAGCAGTTCTTC

v_gene: TRBV7-9
d_gene: NA
j_gene: TRBJ1-5
abundance: NA
CDR3aa: CASSLTPNQPQHF
CDR3nt: TGTGCCAGCAGCTTAACCCCAAATCAGCCCCAGCATTTT

v_gene: TRBV27
d_gene: NA
j_gene: TRBJ2-1
abundance: NA
CDR3aa: CASSFLLGGSSYNEQFF
CDR3nt: TGTGCCAGCAGTTTCCTCCTGGGGGGTAGTTCCTACAATGAGCAGTTCTTC

v_gene: TRBV7-9
d_gene: NA
j_gene: TRBJ2-5
abundance: NA
CDR3aa: CASSWGGGGANQETQYF
CDR3nt: TGTGCCAGCAGCTGGGGGGGGGGCGGAGCAAACCAAGAGACCCAGTACTTC

v_gene: TRBV6-5
d_gene: NA
j_gene: TRBJ1-6
abundance: NA
CDR3aa: CASSLRGGNSPLHF
CDR3nt: TGTGCCAGCTCCTTAAGGGGAGGCAATTCACCCCTCCACTTT

v_gene: TRBV7-2
d_gene: NA
j_gene: TRBJ2-1
abundance: many
CDR3aa: CASSLDGQRIYNEQFF
CDR3nt: TGTGCCAGCAGCTTAGATGGACAGCGAATATACAATGAGCAGTTCTTC

v_gene: TRBV4-3
d_gene: TRBD2
j_gene: TRBJ2-2
abundance: NA
CDR3aa: CASSQETSGYFANTGELFF
CDR3nt: TGCGCCAGCAGCCAAGAAACTAGCGGTTATTTCGCGAACACCGGGGAGCTGTTTTTT

v_gene: TRBV7-3
d_gene: NA
j_gene: TRBJ1-2
abundance: NA
CDR3aa: CASSPQPNYGYTF
CDR3nt: TGTGCCAGCAGCCCCCAACCGAACTATGGCTACACCTTC

v_gene: TRBV7-9
d_gene: NA
j_gene: TRBJ2-7
abundance: NA
CDR3aa: CASSLHPYEQYF
CDR3nt: TGTGCCAGCAGCTTACACCCGTACGAGCAGTACTTC

v_gene: TRBV20-1
d_gene: NA
j_gene: TRBJ2-7
abundance: NA
CDR3aa: CSARMPSSYEQYF
CDR3nt: TGCAGTGCTAGAATGCCGAGCTCCTACGAGCAGTACTTC

v_gene: TRBV7-6
d_gene: NA
j_gene: TRBJ1-1
abundance: few
CDR3aa: CASSLVRPTLNTEAFF
CDR3nt: TGTGCCAGCAGCTTAGTGCGGCCAACTCTGAACACTGAAGCTTTCTTT

v_gene: TRBV6-2/TRBV6-3
d_gene: TRBD1
j_gene: TRBJ2-3
abundance: NA
CDR3aa: CASSYVGQGTDTQYF
CDR3nt: TGTGCCAGCAGTTACGTGGGACAGGGCACAGATACGCAGTATTTT

v_gene: TRBV28
d_gene: NA
j_gene: TRBJ2-1
abundance: NA
CDR3aa: CASRPSVGRGYYNEQFF
CDR3nt: TGTGCCAGCAGACCCTCGGTGGGACGGGGATACTACAATGAGCAGTTCTTC

v_gene: TRBV19
d_gene: TRBD2
j_gene: TRBJ2-1
abundance: few
CDR3aa: CASSTLAGGPSEQFF
CDR3nt: TGTGCCAGTAGCACGCTAGCGGGAGGGCCCAGTGAGCAGTTCTTC

v_gene: TRBV7-3
d_gene: NA
j_gene: TRBJ2-7
abundance: few
CDR3aa: CASSPPGRIYEQYF
CDR3nt: TGTGCCAGCAGCCCCCCCGGACGGATCTACGAGCAGTACTTC

v_gene: TRBV19
d_gene: NA
j_gene: TRBJ1-4
abundance: NA
CDR3aa: CASSISADLREKLFF
CDR3nt: TGTGCCAGTAGTATTTCCGCTGATCTCCGGGAAAAACTGTTTTTT

v_gene: TRBV12-3/TRBV12-4
d_gene: NA
j_gene: TRBJ1-5
abundance: NA
CDR3aa: CASSSRSSNQPQHF
CDR3nt: TGTGCCAGCAGTTCCAGGAGTAGCAATCAGCCCCAGCATTTT